This T cell receptor (beta chain) was documented in a study of response to subunit inactivated influenza vaccine. Findings and caveats of the study: A suggestion made by the authors is that each seasonal influenza vaccination recruits few new T cells.

MiXCR, applied by TCRdb to the RT-PCR reads, yields one record per CDR3 protein. The table records about 800,000 distinct CDR3 sequences, approximately 22% of them present only once. Germline V CDR1 and CDR2: MNHEY, SVGAGI. V shed 2 bases and J shed 5 bases, with 18 bases lying between them. The CDR3 totals 16 residues. This clonotype occurred a few times. Its antigen is unidentified. The rearrangement links TRBV6-5 to TRBJ1-1, with a tentative D call TRBD1 (5 bases). Sequenced material: PBMCs from blood, taken 4 to 6 days after vaccination. This TCR was recovered from a man between 45 and 60 years old who received an inactivated influenza vaccine. DNA of the CDR3: TGTGCCAGCAGTTACAGGCCTTCTCCCGAGGGGACTGAAGCTTTCTTT. It encodes CASSYRPSPEGTEAFF.